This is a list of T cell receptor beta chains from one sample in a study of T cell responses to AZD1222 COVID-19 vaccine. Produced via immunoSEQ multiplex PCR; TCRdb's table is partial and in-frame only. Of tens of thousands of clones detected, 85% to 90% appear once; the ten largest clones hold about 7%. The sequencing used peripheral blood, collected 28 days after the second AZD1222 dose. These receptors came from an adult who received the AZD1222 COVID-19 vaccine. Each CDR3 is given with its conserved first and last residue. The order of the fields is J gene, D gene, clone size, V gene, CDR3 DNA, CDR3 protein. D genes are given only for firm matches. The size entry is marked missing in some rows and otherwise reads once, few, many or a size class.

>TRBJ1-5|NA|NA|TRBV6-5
TGTGCCAGCAGAGACTATAGCAATCAGCCCCAGCATTTT
CASRDYSNQPQHF
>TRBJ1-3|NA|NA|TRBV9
TGTGCCAGCAGCCCCCACCGAGGGGACGCTGGAAACACCATATATTTT
CASSPHRGDAGNTIYF
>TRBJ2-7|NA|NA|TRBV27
TGTGCCGGCAGTTCACTAGAAAGGCTCTACGAGCAGTACTTC
CAGSSLERLYEQYF
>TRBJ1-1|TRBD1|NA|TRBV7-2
TGTGCCAGCAGCTTAGACGTCAGGGGGCGGACTGAAGCTTTCTTT
CASSLDVRGRTEAFF
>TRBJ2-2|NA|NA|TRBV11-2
TGTGCCAGCAGCTTAGATTCCAGGGGCTGGGACACCGGGGAGCTGTTTTTT
CASSLDSRGWDTGELFF
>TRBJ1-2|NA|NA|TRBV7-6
TGTGCCAGCAGCTTATTCGCGGTCGTCCAAGGGCAGGGATTGTGGTATGGCTACACCTTC
CASSLFAVVQGQGLWYGYTF
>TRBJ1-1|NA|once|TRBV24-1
TGTGCCACCAGTGATGACACGAACACTGAAGCTTTCTTT
CATSDDTNTEAFF
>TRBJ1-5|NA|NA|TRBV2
TGTGCCACCTCAGGGGAGCATCAGCCCCAGCATTTT
CATSGEHQPQHF
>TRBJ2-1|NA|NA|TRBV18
TGTGCCAGCTCACCTACACAAGAAAACAATGAGCAGTTCTTC
CASSPTQENNEQFF
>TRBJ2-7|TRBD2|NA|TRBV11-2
TGTGCCAGCAGCTTAGACAGCCGGACTAGCGGGAACTCCTACGAGCAGTACTTC
CASSLDSRTSGNSYEQYF
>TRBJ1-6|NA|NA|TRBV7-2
TGTGCCAGCAGCTTAGATGGTTATAATTCACCCCTCCACTTT
CASSLDGYNSPLHF
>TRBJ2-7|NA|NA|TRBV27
TGTGCCAGCAGTTTCGCAGGGCGTTACGAGCAGTACTTC
CASSFAGRYEQYF
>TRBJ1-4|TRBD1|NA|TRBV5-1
TGCGCCAGCAGCTTGGGAGTTCTCGGACAGGTTTCATTTAATGAAAAACTGTTTTTT
CASSLGVLGQVSFNEKLFF
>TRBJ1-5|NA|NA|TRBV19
TGTGCCAGTAGTTTCGGGGCAGGCAGTCAGCCCCAGCATTTT
CASSFGAGSQPQHF
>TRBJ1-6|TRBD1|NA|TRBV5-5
TGTGCCAGCAGCTTGTATAGTGGGACAGGGGATAATTCACCCCTCCACTTT
CASSLYSGTGDNSPLHF
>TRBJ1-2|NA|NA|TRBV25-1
TGTGCCAGCAGTGGCCTCCGGGGGAGATACTATGGCTACACCTTC
CASSGLRGRYYGYTF
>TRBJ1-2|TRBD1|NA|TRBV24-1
TGTGCCACCAGTGATAGGACAGGTCCTAACTATGGCTACACCTTC
CATSDRTGPNYGYTF
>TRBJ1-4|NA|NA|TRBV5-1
TGCGCCAGCCGGGACGCAACTAATGAAAAACTGTTTTTT
CASRDATNEKLFF
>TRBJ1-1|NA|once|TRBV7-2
TGTGCCAGCAGCTTAGTCCGGTTTTGGGAGAACACTGAAGCTTTCTTT
CASSLVRFWENTEAFF
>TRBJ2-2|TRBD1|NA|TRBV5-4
TGTGCCAGCAGCTTTCAGGGGGCCGGGGAGCTGTTTTTT
CASSFQGAGELFF
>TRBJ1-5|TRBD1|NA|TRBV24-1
TGTGCCACGGAGGCTGTGGGACAGGGGTCTCAGCCCCAGCATTTT
CATEAVGQGSQPQHF
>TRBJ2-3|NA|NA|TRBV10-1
TGCGCCAGCAGTGATTCCCCAAGTGGAACAGATACGCAGTATTTT
CASSDSPSGTDTQYF
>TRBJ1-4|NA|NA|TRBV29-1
TGCAGCGTTGTGAGGAACTTTGGAGAAAAACTGTTTTTT
CSVVRNFGEKLFF
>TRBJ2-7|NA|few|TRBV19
TGTGCCAGTAGTATCGATCAGGGCACCTACGAGCAGTACTTC
CASSIDQGTYEQYF
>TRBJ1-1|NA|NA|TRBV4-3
TGCGCCAGCAGCCGAGGAAGGGCAATGAACACTGAAGCTTTCTTT
CASSRGRAMNTEAFF
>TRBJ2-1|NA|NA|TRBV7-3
TGTGCCAGCAGCTTAAACCGAGCGGGCAATGAGCAGTTCTTC
CASSLNRAGNEQFF
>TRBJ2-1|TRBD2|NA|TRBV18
TGTGCCAGCTCACGTGGGACTAGCGGATACAATGAGCAGTTCTTC
CASSRGTSGYNEQFF
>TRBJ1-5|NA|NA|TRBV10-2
TGCGCCAGCAGGGACAACAGCTATCAGCCCCAGCATTTT
CASRDNSYQPQHF
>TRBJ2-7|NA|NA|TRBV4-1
TGCGCCAGCAGCCAAGATCAGCGTACCTACGAGCAGTACTTC
CASSQDQRTYEQYF
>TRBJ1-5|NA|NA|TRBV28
TGTGCCAGCAGTTTAATAGGGAGCGGCAATCAGCCCCAGCATTTT
CASSLIGSGNQPQHF
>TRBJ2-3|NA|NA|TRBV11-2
TGTGCCAGCAGCCCACAGAGGGCCTCCGCGGATACGCAGTATTTT
CASSPQRASADTQYF
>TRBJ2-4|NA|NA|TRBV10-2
TGCGCCAGCACGGAGACAGAAAAAAACATTCAGTACTTC
CASTETEKNIQYF
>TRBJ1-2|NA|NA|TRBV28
TGTGCCAGCACCGGGGGCCGTATAGGCTACACCTTC
CASTGGRIGYTF
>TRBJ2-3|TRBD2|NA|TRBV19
TGTGCCAGATGGACTAGCGGGAGCTGCAGAGATACGCAGTATTTT
CARWTSGSCRDTQYF
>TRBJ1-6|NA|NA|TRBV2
TGTGCCAGCAGTGACTCCGGGACGTATAATTCACCCCTCCACTTT
CASSDSGTYNSPLHF
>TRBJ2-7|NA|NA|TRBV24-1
TGTGCCACCAGTGATCCGGGACTCGGTTTCTACGAGCAGTACTTC
CATSDPGLGFYEQYF
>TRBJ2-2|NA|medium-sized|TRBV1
TGCACCAGCAGCCAAGACTTTCCCGGGGAGCTGTTTTTT
CTSSQDFPGELFF
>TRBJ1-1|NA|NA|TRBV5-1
TGCGCCAGCAGCTTGTCCCCAGGGATGAACACTGAAGCTTTCTTT
CASSLSPGMNTEAFF
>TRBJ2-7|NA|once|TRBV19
TGTGCCAGTAGTATCAGGGGCGCGAACTACGAGCAGTACTTC
CASSIRGANYEQYF
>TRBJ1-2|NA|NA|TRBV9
TGTGCCAGCAGCGCCAGTGGCTATGGCTACACCTTC
CASSASGYGYTF